What follows are 18 T cell receptor beta chains derived from one specimen sequenced in a study of blood T cell repertoires in COVID-19. Method: immunoSEQ multiplex PCR; TCRdb's copy keeps in-frame clones and lacks some. Among just over 300,000 clones listed, around 84% were seen once. Sequenced sample: PBMCs or T cells enriched from blood (not recorded which). The receptors here all came from a man aged 25 to 40 who had recovered from COVID-19.

The chain carries TRBV7-2 and TRBJ2-1; perhaps TRBD2 as D (5 bases). The CDR3 is 16 amino acids. V dropped 1 base and J dropped 1 base, with 11 bases sitting between them. Germline assignment: CDR1 SGHTA and CDR2 FQGNSA. The CDR3 nucleotides are TGTGCCAGCAGCTTAGGAAGCGGTCAATCCTACAATGAGCAGTTCTTC. Its protein is CASSLGSGQSYNEQFF.

This clone was found a few times. V usage is TRBV6-6 and J usage is TRBJ2-7; 9 bases fit TRBD2. V gave up 4 bases and J gave up 6 bases; unmatched junction bases: 10. The CDR3 is 15 amino acids. In germline, CDR1 is MNHNY, CDR2 SVGAGI (reference sequence). The CDR3 DNA reads TGTGCCAGCAGTTCTAAGGGGACTAGCTTATTCGAGCAGTACTTC. As protein: CASSSKGTSLFEQYF.

This rearrangement joins TRBV2 to TRBJ2-1, with 9 bases lining up with TRBD2. The CDR3 has 14 residues. Germline values: CDR1 SNHLY, CDR2 FYNNEI. After removal of 2 bases from V and 14 bases from J, the junction contained 10 bases not matched to a gene. The chain's CDR3 is CASSELLAGFSEFF. CDR3 DNA: TGTGCCAGCAGTGAACTCCTAGCGGGATTTTCAGAGTTCTTC.

The V gene is TRBV19, the J gene TRBJ1-1; 9 bases align to TRBD1. The V segment lost 7 bases and the J segment 2 bases; nucleotides outside the gene matches: 8. Germline assignment: CDR1 LNHDA and CDR2 SQIVND (reference sequence). The CDR3 extends over 15 amino acids. CDR3 loop: CASKRSGQGNTEAFF. The CDR3 DNA follows: TGTGCCAGTAAGCGATCGGGACAGGGAAACACTGAAGCTTTCTTT.

CDR3 nucleotide sequence: TGTGCCAGCAGCCCCTGGGTTCTAGCGGCGAACACCGGGGAGCTGTTTTTT. Encoded protein: CASSPWVLAANTGELFF. The genes are TRBV28 and TRBJ2-2, with TRBD2 identical over 7 bases. Losses at the gene ends were 6 bases for V and 0 bases for J; bases not matched to a gene: 10. The CDR3 extends over 17 amino acids. CDR1 and CDR2 from the germline V gene are MDHEN and SYDVKM. The full variable domain, rest sourced from reference TRBV28 and TRBJ2-2, is DVKVTQSSRYLVKRTGEKVFLECVQDMDHENMFWYRQDPGLGLRLIYFSYDVKMKEKGDIPEGYSVSREKKERFSLILESASTNQTSMYLCASSPWVLAANTGELFFGEGSRLTVL.

V usage is TRBV27 and J usage is TRBJ1-1; 7 bases match TRBD1. The J segment lost 5 bases and the V segment lost 6 bases, leaving 6 bases of the junction unmatched. Germline V gives CDR1 MNHEY, CDR2 SMNVEV (reference sequence). The CDR3 totals 13 residues. CDR3 protein: CASSQQGRTEAFF. The DNA for the CDR3 is TGTGCCAGCAGCCAACAGGGGCGGACTGAAGCTTTCTTT.

The chain recombines TRBV7-9 with TRBJ1-4, with D perhaps matching TRBD1 (5 bases). CDR3 length: 14 residues. V was pared by 1 base and J by 9 bases, with 12 bases between. In germline, CDR1 is SEHNR, CDR2 FQNEAQ (reference sequence). CDR3 protein: CASSLGGTPQKLFF. Written as DNA, the CDR3 is TGTGCCAGCAGCTTAGGCGGGACTCCCCAAAAACTGTTTTTT.

The rearrangement uses TRBV6-5 and TRBJ2-3, with a weak D call TRBD2 (6 bases). CDR1 MNHEY and CDR2 SVGAGI come from the germline V gene. The CDR3 spans 10 residues. V gave up 10 bases and J gave up 6 bases, with 8 bases separating them. CDR3 nucleotide sequence: TGTGCCACCCTAGCGGATACGCAGTATTTT. Protein sequence: CATLADTQYF.

There are a few counts of this clone. This chain links TRBV11-3 with TRBJ2-7; a possible D gene is TRBD2 (5 bases). The CDR3 is 14 amino acids. Trimming left V 5 bases short and J 3 bases short, with 14 bases between. Germline CDR1 SGHNT, CDR2 YENEEA. DNA of the CDR3: TGTGCCAGCAGCCCGCGCGGCGGGTACTACGAGCAGTACTTC. Its translation is CASSPRGGYYEQYF.

The genes are TRBV2 and TRBJ2-3; D is possibly TRBD1 (6 bases). The CDR3 has 15 residues. The germline gives CDR1 SNHLY, CDR2 FYNNEI. V was pared by 6 bases and J by 2 bases, with 15 bases between. CDR3 protein: CASRATGSPTDTQYF. The CDR3 DNA reads TGTGCCAGCAGGGCTACAGGGTCACCCACAGATACGCAGTATTTT. The complete variable domain, with remaining parts taken from reference TRBV2 and TRBJ2-3, reads EPEVTQTPSHQVTQMGQEVILRCVPISNHLYFYWYRQILGQKVEFLVSFYNNEISEKSEIFDDQFSVERPDGSNFTLKIRSTKLEDSAMYFCASRATGSPTDTQYFGPGTRLTVL.

V usage is TRBV5-3 and J usage is TRBJ2-7, with 14 bases fitting TRBD2. TRBV5-3 is sorted into the ORF group, with uncertain function. Trimming removed 4 bases from V and 2 bases from J; junction bases left unmatched: 14. The CDR3 sequence is 19 residues long. The CDR3 spells CARSRGTSGSYTKTYEQYF. The CDR3 DNA reads TGTGCCAGAAGCCGAGGGACTAGCGGGAGCTACACGAAGACCTACGAGCAGTACTTC.

The chain links TRBV6-2 or TRBV6-3 to TRBJ2-1; D remains ambiguous. V lost 7 bases and J lost 5, with 21 bases in between. The germline CDR1 and CDR2 sequences are MNHEY and SVGEGT. CDR3 size: 16 residues. DNA of the CDR3: TGTGCCAGCACCCCCGCTTGGCAGGCTTTGAACAATGAGCAGTTCTTC. As protein: CASTPAWQALNNEQFF.

The chain combines TRBV5-4 with TRBJ2-3; 7 nucleotides line up with TRBD2. V dropped 0 bases and J dropped 4; count of bases not matched to a gene: 5. The CDR3 length is 15 residues. Germline CDR1 SGHNT, CDR2 YYREEE (reference sequence). The DNA for the CDR3 is TGTGCCAGCAGCTTGGGACTAGCTTTTTCAGATACGCAGTATTTT. Protein product: CASSLGLAFSDTQYF.

The rearrangement links TRBV10-1 to TRBJ2-1, with 8 nucleotides matching TRBD1. In germline, CDR1 is WNHNN, CDR2 SYGVQD (reference sequence). V dropped 4 bases and J dropped 0; count of bases not matched to a gene: 5. The CDR3 has 16 amino acids. This chain's CDR3 is CASSGGQALSYNEQFF. CDR3 DNA: TGCGCCAGCAGTGGGGGACAGGCTCTCTCCTACAATGAGCAGTTCTTC.

V gene TRBV4-1 combines with J gene TRBJ2-1; D is possibly TRBD2 (5 bases). Trimming left V 0 bases short and J 4 bases short, with 10 bases between. The CDR3 is 15 amino acids. Germline CDR1 is MGHRA and CDR2 is YSYEKL. CDR3 nucleotide sequence: TGCGCCAGCAGCCAAGACGGACTGGCATACAATGAGCAGTTCTTC. As protein: CASSQDGLAYNEQFF.

This chain uses TRBV18 with TRBJ2-3; a possible D gene is TRBD1 (6 bases). This CDR3 comprises 15 residues. From germline, CDR1 is KGHSH and CDR2 LQKENI. The V end lost 4 bases, the J end lost 0 bases, and 11 bases lay between the germline ends. In nucleotides, the CDR3 is TGTGCCAGCTCACTTAGACAGGCTAGCACAGATACGCAGTATTTT. Protein product: CASSLRQASTDTQYF.

This sequence joins TRBV19 and TRBJ2-3; D may be TRBD2 (6 bases). The V and J ends lost 4 bases and 2 bases respectively, with 16 bases between them. Germline CDR1 LNHDA, CDR2 SQIVND (reference sequence). The CDR3 is 16 amino acids. CDR3 sequence: CASSTSGVLHTDTQYF. For the CDR3, the DNA is TGTGCCAGTAGTACTTCGGGAGTTCTGCACACAGATACGCAGTATTTT.

This clone was seen a few times. V and J are TRBV19 and TRBJ1-5; tentative D call: TRBD1 (6 bases). V gave up 6 bases and J gave up 4 bases, with 16 bases separating them. CDR3 length: 15 residues. The germline gives CDR1 LNHDA, CDR2 SQIVND (reference sequence). DNA for the CDR3: TGTGCCAGTAGCATCACCACAGGGATTAATCAGCCCCAGCATTTT. Protein: CASSITTGINQPQHF.